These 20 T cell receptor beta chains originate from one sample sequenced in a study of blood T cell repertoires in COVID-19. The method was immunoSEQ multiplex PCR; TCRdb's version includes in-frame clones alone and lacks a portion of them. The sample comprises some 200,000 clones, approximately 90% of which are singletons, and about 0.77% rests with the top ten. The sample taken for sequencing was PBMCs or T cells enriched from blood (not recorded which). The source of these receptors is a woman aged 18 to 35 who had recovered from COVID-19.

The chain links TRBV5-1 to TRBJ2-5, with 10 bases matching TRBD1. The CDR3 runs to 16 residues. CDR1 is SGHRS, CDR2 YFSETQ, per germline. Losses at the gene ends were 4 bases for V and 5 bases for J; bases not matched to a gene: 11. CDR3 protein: CASSGTAGTGVETQYF. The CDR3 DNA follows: TGCGCCAGCAGCGGGACAGCCGGGACAGGGGTGGAGACCCAGTACTTC.

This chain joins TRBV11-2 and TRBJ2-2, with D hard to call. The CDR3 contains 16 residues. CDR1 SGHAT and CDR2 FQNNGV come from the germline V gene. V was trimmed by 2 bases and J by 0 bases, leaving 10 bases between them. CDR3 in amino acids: CASSLSRNTNTGELFF. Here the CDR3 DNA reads TGTGCCAGCAGCTTATCCAGGAACACGAACACCGGGGAGCTGTTTTTT. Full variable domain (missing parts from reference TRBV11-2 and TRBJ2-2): EAGVAQSPRYKIIEKRQSVAFWCNPISGHATLYWYQQILGQGPKLLIQFQNNGVVDDSQLPKDRFSAERLKGVDSTLKIQPAKLEDSAVYLCASSLSRNTNTGELFFGEGSRLTVL.

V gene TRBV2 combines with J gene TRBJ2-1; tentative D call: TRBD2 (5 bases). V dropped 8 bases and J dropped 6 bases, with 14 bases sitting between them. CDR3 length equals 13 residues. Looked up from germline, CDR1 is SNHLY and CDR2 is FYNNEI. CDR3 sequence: CASDPASSNEQFF. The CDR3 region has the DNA TGTGCCAGCGATCCCGCTAGCAGCAATGAGCAGTTCTTC.

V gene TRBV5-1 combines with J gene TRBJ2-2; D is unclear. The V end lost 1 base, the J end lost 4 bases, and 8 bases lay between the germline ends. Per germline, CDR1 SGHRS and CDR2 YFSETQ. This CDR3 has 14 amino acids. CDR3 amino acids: CASSLPGTTGELFF. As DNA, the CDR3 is TGCGCCAGCAGCTTGCCAGGAACCACCGGGGAGCTGTTTTTT. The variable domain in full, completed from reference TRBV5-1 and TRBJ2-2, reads KAGVTQTPRYLIKTRGQQVTLSCSPISGHRSVSWYQQTPGQGLQFLFEYFSETQRNKGNFPGRFSGRQFSNSRSEMNVSTLELGDSALYLCASSLPGTTGELFFGEGSRLTVL.

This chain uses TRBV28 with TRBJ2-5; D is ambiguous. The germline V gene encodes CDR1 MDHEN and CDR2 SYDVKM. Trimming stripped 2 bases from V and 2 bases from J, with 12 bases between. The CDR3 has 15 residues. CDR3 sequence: CASSLPPVGQETQYF. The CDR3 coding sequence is TGTGCCAGCAGTTTACCACCCGTCGGGCAAGAGACCCAGTACTTC.

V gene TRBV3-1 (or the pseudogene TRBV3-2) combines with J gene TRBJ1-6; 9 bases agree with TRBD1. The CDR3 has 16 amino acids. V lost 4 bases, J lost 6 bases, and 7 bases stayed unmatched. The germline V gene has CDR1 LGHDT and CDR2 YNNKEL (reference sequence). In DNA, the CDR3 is TGTGCCAGCAGCCCCCTAATGGGACAGGGTAATTCACCCCTCCACTTT. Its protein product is CASSPLMGQGNSPLHF.

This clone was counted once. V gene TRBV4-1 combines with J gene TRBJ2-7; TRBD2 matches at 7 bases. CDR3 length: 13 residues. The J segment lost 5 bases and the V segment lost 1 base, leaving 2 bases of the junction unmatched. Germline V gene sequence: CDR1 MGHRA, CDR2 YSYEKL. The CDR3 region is CASSQGLADEQYF. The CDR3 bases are TGCGCCAGCAGCCAAGGACTAGCTGACGAGCAGTACTTC.

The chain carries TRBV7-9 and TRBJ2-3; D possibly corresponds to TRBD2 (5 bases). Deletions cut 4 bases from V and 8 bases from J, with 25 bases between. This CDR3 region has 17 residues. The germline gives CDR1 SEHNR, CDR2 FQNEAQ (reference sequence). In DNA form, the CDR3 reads TGTGCCAGCAGCTCAACAGACCGAGGACTGGTTAGAGGTACGCAGTATTTT. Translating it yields CASSSTDRGLVRGTQYF.

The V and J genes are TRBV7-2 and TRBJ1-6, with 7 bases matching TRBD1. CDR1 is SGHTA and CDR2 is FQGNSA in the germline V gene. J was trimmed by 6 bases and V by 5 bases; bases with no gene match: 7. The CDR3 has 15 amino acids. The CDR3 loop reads CASSPTRQGNSPLHF. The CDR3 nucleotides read TGTGCCAGCAGCCCCACCCGACAGGGTAATTCACCCCTCCACTTT.

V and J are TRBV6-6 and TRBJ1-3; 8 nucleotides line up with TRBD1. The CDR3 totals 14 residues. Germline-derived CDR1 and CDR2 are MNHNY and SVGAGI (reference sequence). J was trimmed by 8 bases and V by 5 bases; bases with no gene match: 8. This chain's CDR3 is CASSQPDREDTIYF. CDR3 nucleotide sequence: TGTGCCAGCAGTCAACCGGACAGGGAGGACACCATATATTTT.

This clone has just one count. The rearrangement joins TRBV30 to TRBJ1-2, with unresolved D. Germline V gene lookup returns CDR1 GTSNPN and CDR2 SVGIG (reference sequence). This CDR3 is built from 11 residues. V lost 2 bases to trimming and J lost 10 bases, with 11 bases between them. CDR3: CAWSPYGDYTF. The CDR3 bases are TGTGCCTGGAGTCCCTATGGTGACTACACCTTC.

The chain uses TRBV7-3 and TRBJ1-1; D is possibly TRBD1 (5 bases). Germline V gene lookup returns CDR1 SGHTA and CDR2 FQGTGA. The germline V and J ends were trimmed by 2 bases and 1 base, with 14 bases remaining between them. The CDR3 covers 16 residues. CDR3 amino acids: CASSLRVGRANTEAFF. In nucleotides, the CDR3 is TGTGCCAGCAGCTTACGTGTGGGGCGAGCGAACACTGAAGCTTTCTTT. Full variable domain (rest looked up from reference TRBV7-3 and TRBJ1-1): GAGVSQTPSNKVTEKGKYVELRCDPISGHTALYWYRQSLGQGPEFLIYFQGTGAADDSGLPNDRFFAVRPEGSVSTLKIQRTERGDSAVYLCASSLRVGRANTEAFFGQGTRLTVV.

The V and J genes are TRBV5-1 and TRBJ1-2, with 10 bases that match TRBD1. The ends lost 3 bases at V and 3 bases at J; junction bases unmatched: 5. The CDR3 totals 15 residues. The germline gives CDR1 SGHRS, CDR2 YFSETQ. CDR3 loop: CASSYRDRGDYGYTF. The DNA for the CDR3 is TGCGCCAGCAGCTACCGGGACAGGGGAGACTATGGCTACACCTTC.

The CDR3 bases are TGTGCCAGCAGCCGGACAGGGGACGAGCAGTACTTC. Translating it yields CASSRTGDEQYF. V and J are TRBV5-6 and TRBJ2-7; 9 bases are a match to TRBD1. V trimming: 4 bases; J trimming: 5 bases; junction bases outside the gene matches: 1. CDR1 and CDR2 from the germline V gene are SGHDT and YYEEEE. The CDR3 sequence is 12 residues long.

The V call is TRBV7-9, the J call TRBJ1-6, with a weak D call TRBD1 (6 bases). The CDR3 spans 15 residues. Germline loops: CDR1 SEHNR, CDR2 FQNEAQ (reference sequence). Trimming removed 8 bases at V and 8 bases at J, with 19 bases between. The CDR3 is CASGRGNSPDSPLHF. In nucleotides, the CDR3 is TGTGCCAGCGGTAGGGGGAACAGTCCCGATTCACCCCTCCACTTT.

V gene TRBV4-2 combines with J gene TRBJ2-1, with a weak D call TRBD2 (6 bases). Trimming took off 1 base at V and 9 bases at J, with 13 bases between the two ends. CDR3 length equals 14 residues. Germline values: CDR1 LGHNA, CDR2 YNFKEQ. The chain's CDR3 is CASSQVVGTFEQFF. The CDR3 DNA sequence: TGTGCCAGCAGCCAAGTGGTCGGGACTTTTGAGCAGTTCTTC.

The CDR3 here is CASIRHSVSPGANVLTF. The CDR3 DNA reads as TGTGCCAGCATCCGACATTCAGTATCCCCTGGGGCCAACGTCCTGACTTTC. The chain combines TRBV7-9 with TRBJ2-6, with D uncertain. The germline V gene has CDR1 SEHNR and CDR2 FQNEAQ (reference sequence). V lost 7 bases, J lost 2 bases, and 18 bases lay in between. This CDR3 contains 17 residues.

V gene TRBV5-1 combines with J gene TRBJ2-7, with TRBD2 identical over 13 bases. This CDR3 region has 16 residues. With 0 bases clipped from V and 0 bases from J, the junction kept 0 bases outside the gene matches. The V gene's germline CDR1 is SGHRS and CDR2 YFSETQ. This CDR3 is CASSLGTSGSSYEQYF. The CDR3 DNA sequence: TGCGCCAGCAGCTTGGGGACTAGCGGGAGCTCCTACGAGCAGTACTTC. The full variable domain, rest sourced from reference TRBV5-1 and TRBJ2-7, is KAGVTQTPRYLIKTRGQQVTLSCSPISGHRSVSWYQQTPGQGLQFLFEYFSETQRNKGNFPGRFSGRQFSNSRSEMNVSTLELGDSALYLCASSLGTSGSSYEQYFGPGTRLTVT.

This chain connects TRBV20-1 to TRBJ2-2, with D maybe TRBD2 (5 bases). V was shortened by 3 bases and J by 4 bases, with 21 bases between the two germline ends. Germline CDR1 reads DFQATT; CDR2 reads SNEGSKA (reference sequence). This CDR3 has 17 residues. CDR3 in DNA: TGCAGTGCTAGTTCGAGGTTACGAGGGTGGGTCACCGGGGAGCTGTTTTTT. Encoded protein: CSASSRLRGWVTGELFF.

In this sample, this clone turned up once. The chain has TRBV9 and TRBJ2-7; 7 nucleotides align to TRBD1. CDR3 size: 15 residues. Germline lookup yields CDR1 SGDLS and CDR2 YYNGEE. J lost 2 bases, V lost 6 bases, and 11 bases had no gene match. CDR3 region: CASTPGGNGAYEQYF. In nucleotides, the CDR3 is TGTGCCAGCACCCCAGGGGGAAACGGAGCCTACGAGCAGTACTTC.